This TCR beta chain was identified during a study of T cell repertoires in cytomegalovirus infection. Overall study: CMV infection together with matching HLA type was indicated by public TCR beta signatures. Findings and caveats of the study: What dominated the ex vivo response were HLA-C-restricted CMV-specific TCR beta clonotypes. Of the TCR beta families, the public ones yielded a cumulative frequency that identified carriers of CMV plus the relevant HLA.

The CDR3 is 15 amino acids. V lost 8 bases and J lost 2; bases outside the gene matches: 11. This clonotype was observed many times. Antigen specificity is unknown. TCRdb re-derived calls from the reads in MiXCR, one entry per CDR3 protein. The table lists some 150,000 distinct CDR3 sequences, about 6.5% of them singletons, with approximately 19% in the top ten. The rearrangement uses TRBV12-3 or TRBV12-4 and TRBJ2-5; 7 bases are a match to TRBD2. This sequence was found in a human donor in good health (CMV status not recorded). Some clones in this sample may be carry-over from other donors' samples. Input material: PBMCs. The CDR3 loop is CASGSQRGVQETQYF. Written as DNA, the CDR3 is TGTGCCAGCGGTAGCCAGCGGGGAGTACAAGAGACCCAGTACTTC.